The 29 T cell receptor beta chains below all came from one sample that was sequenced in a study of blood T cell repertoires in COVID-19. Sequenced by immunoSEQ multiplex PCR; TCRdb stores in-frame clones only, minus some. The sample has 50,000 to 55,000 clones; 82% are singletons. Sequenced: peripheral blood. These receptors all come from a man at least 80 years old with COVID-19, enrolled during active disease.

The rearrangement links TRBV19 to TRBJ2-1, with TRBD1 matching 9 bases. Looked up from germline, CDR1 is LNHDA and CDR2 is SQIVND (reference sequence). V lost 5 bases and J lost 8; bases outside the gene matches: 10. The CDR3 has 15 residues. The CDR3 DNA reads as TGTGCCAGTAGTCCCGGCGGGACAGGGTCGGATGAGCAGTTCTTC. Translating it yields CASSPGGTGSDEQFF.

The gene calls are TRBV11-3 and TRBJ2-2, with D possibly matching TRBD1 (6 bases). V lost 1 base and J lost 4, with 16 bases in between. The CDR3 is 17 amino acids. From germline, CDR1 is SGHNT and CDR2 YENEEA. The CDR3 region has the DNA TGTGCCAGCAGCTTAGCCCCCCCAGGGGCGGGCACCGGGGAGCTGTTTTTT. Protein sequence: CASSLAPPGAGTGELFF.

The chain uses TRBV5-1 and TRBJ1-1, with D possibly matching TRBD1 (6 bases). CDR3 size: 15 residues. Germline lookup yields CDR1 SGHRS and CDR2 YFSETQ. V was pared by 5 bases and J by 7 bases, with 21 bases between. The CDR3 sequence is CASSGGSAERGEAFF. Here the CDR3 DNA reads TGCGCCAGCAGTGGGGGCTCGGCAGAACGGGGTGAAGCTTTCTTT.

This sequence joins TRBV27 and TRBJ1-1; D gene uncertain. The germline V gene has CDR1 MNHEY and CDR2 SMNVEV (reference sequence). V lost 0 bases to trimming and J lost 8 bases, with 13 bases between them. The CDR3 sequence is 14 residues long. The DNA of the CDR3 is TGTGCCAGCAGTTTATCTTTCCAGGTTGGAGAAGCTTTCTTT. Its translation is CASSLSFQVGEAFF.

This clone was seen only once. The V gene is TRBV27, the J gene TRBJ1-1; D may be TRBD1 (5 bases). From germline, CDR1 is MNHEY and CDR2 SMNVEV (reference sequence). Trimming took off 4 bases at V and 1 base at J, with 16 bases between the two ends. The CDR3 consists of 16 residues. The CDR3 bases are TGTGCCAGCAGTTCCCACCATGGAAGGGGGAACACTGAAGCTTTCTTT. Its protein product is CASSSHHGRGNTEAFF.

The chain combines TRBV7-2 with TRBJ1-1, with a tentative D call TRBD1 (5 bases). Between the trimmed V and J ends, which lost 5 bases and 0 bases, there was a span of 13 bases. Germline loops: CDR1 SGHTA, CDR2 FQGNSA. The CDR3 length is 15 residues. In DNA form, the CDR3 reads TGTGCCAGCAGCCCAAGACAGACTCTGAACACTGAAGCTTTCTTT. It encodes CASSPRQTLNTEAFF.

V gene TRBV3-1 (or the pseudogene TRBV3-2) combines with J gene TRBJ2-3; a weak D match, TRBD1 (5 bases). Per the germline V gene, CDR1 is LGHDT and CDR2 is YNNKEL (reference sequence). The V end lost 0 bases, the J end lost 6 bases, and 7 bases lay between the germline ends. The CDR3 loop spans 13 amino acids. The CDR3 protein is CASSQDRVDTQYF. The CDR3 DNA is TGTGCCAGCAGCCAAGACAGGGTGGATACGCAGTATTTT.

CDR3 region: CASSPFLAGVSDTQYF. DNA for the CDR3: TGTGCCAGTAGTCCCTTTTTGGCGGGAGTTTCAGATACGCAGTATTTT. This chain links TRBV19 with TRBJ2-3, with TRBD2 identical over 7 bases. This CDR3 spans 16 amino acids. After removal of 5 bases from V and 4 bases from J, the junction contained 12 bases not matched to a gene. Germline V CDR1 and CDR2: LNHDA, SQIVND (reference sequence).

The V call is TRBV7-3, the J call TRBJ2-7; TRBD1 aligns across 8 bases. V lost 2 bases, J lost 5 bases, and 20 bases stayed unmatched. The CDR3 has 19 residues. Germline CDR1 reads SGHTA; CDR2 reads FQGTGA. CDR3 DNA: TGTGCCAGCAGCTTAGTTTCCCGTGGGGTGGACAGGGCGGGCCACGAGCAGTACTTC. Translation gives CASSLVSRGVDRAGHEQYF.

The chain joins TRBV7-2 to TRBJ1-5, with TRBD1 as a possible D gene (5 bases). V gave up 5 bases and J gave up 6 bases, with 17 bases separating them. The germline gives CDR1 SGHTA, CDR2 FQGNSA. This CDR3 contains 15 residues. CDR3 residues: CASSPAAGLSQPQHF. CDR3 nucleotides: TGTGCCAGCAGCCCCGCCGCGGGGCTAAGTCAGCCCCAGCATTTT.

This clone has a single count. This CDR3 is CASSAGGRGEKLFF. The CDR3 DNA reads TGTGCCAGCAGCGCCGGGGGAAGGGGTGAAAAACTGTTTTTT. The chain is built from TRBV9 and TRBJ1-4; tentative D call: TRBD1 (5 bases). Per germline, CDR1 SGDLS and CDR2 YYNGEE. The CDR3 is 14 residues long. Trimming pared 3 bases from V and 7 bases from J, leaving 13 bases between. The whole variable domain, filled in from reference TRBV9 and TRBJ1-4, reads DSGVTQTPKHLITATGQRVTLRCSPRSGDLSVYWYQQSLDQGLQFLIQYYNGEERAKGNILERFSAQQFPDLHSELNLSSLELGDSALYFCASSAGGRGEKLFFGSGTQLSVL.

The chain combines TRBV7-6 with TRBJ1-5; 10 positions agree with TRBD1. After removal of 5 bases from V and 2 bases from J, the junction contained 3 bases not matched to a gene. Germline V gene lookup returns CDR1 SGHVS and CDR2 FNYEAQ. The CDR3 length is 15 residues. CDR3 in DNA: TGTGCCAGCAGCCGGACAGGGGGGGGCAATCAGCCCCAGCATTTT. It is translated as CASSRTGGGNQPQHF.

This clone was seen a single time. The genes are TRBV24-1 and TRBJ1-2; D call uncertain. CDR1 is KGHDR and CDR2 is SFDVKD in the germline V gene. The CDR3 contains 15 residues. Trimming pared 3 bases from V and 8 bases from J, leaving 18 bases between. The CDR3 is CATSDPEGGLGGYTF. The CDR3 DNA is TGTGCCACCAGTGATCCCGAAGGAGGGCTCGGGGGCTACACCTTC.

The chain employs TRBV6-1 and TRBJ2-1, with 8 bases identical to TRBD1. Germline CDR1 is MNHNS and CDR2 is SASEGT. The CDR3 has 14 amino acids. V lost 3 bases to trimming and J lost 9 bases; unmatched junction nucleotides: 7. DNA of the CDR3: TGTGCCAGCAGTGACAGACAGGGGATGGTTGAGCAGTTCTTC. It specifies CASSDRQGMVEQFF.

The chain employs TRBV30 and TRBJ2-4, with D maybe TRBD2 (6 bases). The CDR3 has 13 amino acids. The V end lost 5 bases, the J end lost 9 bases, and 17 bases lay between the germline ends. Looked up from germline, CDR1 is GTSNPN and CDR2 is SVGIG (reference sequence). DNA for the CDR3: TGTGCCTGGGAGGGTTCAGGCGGGGTCATTCAGTACTTC. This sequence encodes CAWEGSGGVIQYF.

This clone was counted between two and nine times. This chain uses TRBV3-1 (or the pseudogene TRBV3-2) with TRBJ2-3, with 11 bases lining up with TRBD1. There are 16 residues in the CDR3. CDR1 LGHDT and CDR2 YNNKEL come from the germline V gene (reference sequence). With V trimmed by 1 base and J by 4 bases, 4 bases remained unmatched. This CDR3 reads CASSQGTGGTSDTQYF. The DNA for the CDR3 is TGTGCCAGCAGCCAAGGGACAGGGGGCACCTCAGATACGCAGTATTTT.

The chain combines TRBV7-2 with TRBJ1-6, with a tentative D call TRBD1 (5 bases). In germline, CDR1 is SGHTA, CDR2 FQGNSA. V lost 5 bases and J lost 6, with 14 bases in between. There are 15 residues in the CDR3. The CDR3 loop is CASSPSSGVNSPLHF. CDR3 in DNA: TGTGCCAGCAGCCCCTCCTCGGGGGTTAATTCACCCCTCCACTTT.

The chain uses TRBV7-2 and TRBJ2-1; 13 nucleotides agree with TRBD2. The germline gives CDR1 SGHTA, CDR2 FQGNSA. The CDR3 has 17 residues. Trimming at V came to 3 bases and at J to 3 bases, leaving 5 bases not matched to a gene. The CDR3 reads CASSFAGTSGVYNEQFF. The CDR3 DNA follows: TGTGCCAGCAGCTTCGCCGGGACTAGCGGGGTCTACAATGAGCAGTTCTTC.

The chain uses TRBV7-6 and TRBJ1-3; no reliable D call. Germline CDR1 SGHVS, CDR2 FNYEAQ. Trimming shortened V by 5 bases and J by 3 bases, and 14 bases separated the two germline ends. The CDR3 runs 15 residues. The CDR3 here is CASSPRRTGGNTIYF. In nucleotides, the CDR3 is TGTGCCAGCAGCCCACGGAGGACGGGTGGAAACACCATATATTTT.

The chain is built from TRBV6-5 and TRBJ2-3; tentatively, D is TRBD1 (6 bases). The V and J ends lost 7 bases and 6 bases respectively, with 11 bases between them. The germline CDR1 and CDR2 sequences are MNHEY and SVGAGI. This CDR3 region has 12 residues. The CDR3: CASKQGWDTQYF. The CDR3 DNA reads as TGTGCCAGCAAACAGGGTTGGGATACGCAGTATTTT.

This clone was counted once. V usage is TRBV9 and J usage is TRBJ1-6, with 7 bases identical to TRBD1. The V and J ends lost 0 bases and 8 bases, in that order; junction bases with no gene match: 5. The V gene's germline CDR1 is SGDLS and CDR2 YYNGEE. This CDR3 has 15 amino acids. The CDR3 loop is CASSVGQGGDSPLHF. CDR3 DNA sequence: TGTGCCAGCAGCGTAGGACAGGGAGGTGATTCACCCCTCCACTTT.

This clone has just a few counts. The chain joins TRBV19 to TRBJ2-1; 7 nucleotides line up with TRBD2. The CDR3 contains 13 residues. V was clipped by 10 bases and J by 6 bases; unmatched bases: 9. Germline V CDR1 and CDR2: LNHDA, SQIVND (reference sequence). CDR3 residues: CATNVVAGNEQFF. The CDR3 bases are TGTGCCACCAATGTGGTAGCGGGCAATGAGCAGTTCTTC. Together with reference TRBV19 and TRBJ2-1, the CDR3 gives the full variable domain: DGGITQSPKYLFRKEGQNVTLSCEQNLNHDAMYWYRQDPGQGLRLIYYSQIVNDFQKGDIAEGYSVSREKKESFPLTVTSAQKNPTAFYLCATNVVAGNEQFFGPGTRLTVL.

The CDR3 spells CAISESGLGTDTQYF. For the CDR3, the DNA is TGTGCCATCAGTGAGTCGGGGCTGGGCACAGATACGCAGTATTTT. The chain links TRBV10-3 to TRBJ2-3; weak D call: TRBD1 (5 bases). The CDR3 runs 15 residues. Germline CDR1 and CDR2: ENHRY and SYGVKD. Trimming left V 0 bases short and J 1 base short, with 8 bases between.

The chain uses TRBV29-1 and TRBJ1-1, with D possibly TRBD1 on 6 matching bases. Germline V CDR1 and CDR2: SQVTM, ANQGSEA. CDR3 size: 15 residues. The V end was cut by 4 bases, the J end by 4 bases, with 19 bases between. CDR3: CSVGRRLGAGTEAFF. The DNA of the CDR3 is TGCAGCGTTGGGCGGCGTTTGGGGGCTGGCACTGAAGCTTTCTTT.

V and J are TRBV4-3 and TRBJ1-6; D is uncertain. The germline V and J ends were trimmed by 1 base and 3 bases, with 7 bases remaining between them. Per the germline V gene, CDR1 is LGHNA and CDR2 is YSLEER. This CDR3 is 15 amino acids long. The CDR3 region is CASSQGVNYNSPLHF. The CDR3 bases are TGCGCCAGCAGCCAAGGAGTGAACTATAATTCACCCCTCCACTTT.

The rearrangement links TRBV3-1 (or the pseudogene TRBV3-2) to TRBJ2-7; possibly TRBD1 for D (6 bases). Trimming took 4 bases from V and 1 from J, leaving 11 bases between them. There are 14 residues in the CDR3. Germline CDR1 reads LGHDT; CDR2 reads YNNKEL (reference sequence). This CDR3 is CASSRRDISYEQYF. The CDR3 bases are TGTGCCAGCAGCCGCCGGGACATTTCCTACGAGCAGTACTTC.

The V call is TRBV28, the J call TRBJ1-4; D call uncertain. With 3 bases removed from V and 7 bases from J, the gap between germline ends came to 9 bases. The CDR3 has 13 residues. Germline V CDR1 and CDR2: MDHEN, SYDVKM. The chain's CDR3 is CASSFQNGEKLFF. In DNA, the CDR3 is TGTGCCAGCAGTTTTCAGAATGGTGAAAAACTGTTTTTT. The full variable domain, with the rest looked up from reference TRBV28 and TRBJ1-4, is DVKVTQSSRYLVKRTGEKVFLECVQDMDHENMFWYRQDPGLGLRLIYFSYDVKMKEKGDIPEGYSVSREKKERFSLILESASTNQTSMYLCASSFQNGEKLFFGSGTQLSVL.

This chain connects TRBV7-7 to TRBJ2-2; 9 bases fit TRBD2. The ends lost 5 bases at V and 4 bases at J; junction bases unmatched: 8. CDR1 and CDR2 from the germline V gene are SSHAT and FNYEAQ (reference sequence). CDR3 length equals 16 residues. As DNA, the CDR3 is TGTGCCAGCAGCCCTCGGGGGACTAGCCCCACCGGGGAGCTGTTTTTT. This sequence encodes CASSPRGTSPTGELFF.

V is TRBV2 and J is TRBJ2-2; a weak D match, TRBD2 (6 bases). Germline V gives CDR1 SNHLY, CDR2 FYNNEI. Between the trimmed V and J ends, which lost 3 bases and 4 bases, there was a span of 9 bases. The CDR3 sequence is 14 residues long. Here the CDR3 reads CASSEGGGTGELFF. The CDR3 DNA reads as TGTGCCAGCAGTGAGGGGGGAGGCACCGGGGAGCTGTTTTTT.